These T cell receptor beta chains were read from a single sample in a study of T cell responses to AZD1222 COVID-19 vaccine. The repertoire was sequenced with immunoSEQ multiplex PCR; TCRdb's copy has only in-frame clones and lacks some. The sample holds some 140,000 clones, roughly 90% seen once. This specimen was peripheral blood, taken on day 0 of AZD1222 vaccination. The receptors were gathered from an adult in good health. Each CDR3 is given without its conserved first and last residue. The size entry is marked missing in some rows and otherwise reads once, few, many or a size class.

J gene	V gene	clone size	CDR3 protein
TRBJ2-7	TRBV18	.	ASSQSQGPYEQY
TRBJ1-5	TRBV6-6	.	ASTPTGGNQPQH
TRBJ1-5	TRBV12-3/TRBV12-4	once	ASKVGQNQPQH
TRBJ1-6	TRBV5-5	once	ASRGAQANSPLH
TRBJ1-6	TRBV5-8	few	ASTTPGLYNSPLH
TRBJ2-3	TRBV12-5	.	ASGFLQPTDTQY
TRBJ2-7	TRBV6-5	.	AGSVAGFYEQY
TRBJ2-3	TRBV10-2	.	ASTSQTSGRGDTQY
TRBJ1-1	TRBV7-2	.	ASSLTSRAPEAF
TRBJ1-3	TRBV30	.	ATSSGNRGNTIY
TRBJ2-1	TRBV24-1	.	ATSDLGTGHNEQF
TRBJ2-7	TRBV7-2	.	ASSLGRGVHEQY
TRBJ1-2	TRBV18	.	ASSPLQGANYGYT
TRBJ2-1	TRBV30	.	AWARVGPYNEQF
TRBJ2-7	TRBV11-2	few	ASSLDLDVRAYEQY
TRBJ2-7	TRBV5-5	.	ASSLVGSSYEQY
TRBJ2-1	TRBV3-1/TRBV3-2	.	ASSRLSSGSYNEQF
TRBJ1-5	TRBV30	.	AWGAGYNQPQH
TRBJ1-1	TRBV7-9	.	ASSLLQGRAF
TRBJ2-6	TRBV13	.	ASSPDRAGANVLT
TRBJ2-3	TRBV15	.	ATSRDPSADTQY
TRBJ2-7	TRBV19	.	ATQGDPGEQY
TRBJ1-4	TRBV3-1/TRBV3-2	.	ASSQDGTGGEKLF
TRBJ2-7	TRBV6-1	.	ASSEGNPGVEEQY
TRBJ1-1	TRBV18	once	ASSKRGMNTEAF
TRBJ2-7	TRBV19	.	ASTARGPPYEQY
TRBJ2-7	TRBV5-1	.	ASRLGRDVYEQY
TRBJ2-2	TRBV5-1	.	ASSLGHRDTGELF
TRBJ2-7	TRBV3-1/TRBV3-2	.	ASSQTLAPHEQY
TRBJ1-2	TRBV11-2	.	ASSLGSGYT
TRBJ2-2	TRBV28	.	ASTTGTVNTGELF
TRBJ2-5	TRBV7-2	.	ASRGAGVSETQY
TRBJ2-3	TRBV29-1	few	SVLPGDTQY
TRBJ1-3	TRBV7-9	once	ASSSSDGGSGNTIY
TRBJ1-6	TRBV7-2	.	ASSLASGALGPPLH
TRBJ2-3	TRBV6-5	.	ASSYQGRLTDTQY
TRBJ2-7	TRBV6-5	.	ASSYDSGTGDYEQY
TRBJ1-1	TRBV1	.	TSSQKQVLGNTEAF
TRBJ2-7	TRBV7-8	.	ASRSRLAGGEQY
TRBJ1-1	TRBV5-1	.	ASSLRTDIMNTEAF
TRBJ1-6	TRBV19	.	ASSTWRNDNSPLH
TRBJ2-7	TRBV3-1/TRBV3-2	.	ASSRFPQVGRSYSYEQY
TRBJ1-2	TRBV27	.	ASRSNRDPYGYT
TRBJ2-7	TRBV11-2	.	ASSLAWGGGSDYEQY
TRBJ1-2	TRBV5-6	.	ASSLTGLDGYT
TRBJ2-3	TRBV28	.	ASSLAAGGPDTQY
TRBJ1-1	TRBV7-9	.	ASSNSLNTEAF
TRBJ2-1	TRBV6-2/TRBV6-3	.	ASSGGATFINEQF
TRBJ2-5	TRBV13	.	ASSWNQETQY
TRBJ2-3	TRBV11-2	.	ASSLNTGGTDTQY
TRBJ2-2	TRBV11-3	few	ASSLEGTTGELF